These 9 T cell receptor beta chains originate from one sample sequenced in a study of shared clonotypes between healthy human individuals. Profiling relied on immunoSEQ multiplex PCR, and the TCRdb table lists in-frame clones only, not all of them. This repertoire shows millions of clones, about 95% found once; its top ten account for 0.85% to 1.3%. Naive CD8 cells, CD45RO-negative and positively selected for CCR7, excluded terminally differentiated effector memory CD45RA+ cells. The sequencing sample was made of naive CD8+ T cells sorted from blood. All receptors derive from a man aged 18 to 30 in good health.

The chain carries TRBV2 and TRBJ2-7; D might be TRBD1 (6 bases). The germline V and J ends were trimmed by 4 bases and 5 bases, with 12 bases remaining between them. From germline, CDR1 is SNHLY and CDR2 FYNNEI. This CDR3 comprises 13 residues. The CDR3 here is CASSGSGAHEQYF. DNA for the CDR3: TGTGCCAGCAGTGGTTCAGGGGCGCACGAGCAGTACTTC.

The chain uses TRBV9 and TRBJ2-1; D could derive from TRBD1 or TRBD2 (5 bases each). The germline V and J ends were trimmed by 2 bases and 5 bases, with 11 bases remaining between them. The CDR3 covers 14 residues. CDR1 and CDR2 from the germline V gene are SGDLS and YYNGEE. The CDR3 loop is CASSVDGTNNEQFF. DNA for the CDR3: TGTGCCAGCAGCGTTGACGGGACCAACAATGAGCAGTTCTTC. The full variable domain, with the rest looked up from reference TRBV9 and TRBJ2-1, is DSGVTQTPKHLITATGQRVTLRCSPRSGDLSVYWYQQSLDQGLQFLIQYYNGEERAKGNILERFSAQQFPDLHSELNLSSLELGDSALYFCASSVDGTNNEQFFGPGTRLTVL.

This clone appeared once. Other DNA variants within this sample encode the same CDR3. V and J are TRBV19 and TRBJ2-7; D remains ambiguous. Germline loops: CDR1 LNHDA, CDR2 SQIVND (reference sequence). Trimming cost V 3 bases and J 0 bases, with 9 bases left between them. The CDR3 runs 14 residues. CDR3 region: CASSIGRSSYEQYF. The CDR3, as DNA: TGTGCCAGTAGTATTGGCAGGAGCTCCTACGAGCAGTACTTC.

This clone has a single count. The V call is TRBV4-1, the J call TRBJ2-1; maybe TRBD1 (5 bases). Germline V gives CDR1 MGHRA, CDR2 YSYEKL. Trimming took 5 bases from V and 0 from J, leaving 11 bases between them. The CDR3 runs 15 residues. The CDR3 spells CASSIGVGSYNEQFF. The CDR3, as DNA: TGCGCCAGCAGCATAGGGGTCGGCTCCTACAATGAGCAGTTCTTC.

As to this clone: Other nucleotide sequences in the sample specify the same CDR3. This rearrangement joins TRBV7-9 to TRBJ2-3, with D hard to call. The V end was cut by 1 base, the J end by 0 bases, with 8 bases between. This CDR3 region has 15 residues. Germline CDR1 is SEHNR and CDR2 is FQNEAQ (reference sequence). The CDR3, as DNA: TGTGCCAGCAGCTTAGGTTACTCTAGCACAGATACGCAGTATTTT. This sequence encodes CASSLGYSSTDTQYF.

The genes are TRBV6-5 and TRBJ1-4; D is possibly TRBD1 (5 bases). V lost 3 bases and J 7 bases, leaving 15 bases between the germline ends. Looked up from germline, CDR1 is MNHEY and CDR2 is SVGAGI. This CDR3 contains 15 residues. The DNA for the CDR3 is TGTGCCAGCAGTTATTCCGGGACTTGGAGTGAAAAACTGTTTTTT. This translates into CASSYSGTWSEKLFF.

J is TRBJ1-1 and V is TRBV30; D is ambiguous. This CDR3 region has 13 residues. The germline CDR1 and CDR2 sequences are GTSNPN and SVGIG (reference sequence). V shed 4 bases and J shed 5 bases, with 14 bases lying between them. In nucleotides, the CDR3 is TGTGCCTGGACGGTGGGCGGCGGGACTGAAGCTTTCTTT. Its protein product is CAWTVGGGTEAFF.

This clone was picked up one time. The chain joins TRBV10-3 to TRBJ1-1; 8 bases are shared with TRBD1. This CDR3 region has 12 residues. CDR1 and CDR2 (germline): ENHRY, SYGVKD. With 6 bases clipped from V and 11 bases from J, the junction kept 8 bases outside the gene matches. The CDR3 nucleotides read TGTGCCATCAGAGGACAGGGTCGACGGGCTTTCTTT. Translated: CAIRGQGRRAFF.

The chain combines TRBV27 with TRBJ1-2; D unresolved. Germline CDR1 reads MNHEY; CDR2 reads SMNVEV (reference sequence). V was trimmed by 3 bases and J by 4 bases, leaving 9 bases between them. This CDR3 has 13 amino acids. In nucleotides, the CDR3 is TGTGCCAGCAGTTTCACACGGGGCTATGGCTACACCTTC. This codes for CASSFTRGYGYTF.